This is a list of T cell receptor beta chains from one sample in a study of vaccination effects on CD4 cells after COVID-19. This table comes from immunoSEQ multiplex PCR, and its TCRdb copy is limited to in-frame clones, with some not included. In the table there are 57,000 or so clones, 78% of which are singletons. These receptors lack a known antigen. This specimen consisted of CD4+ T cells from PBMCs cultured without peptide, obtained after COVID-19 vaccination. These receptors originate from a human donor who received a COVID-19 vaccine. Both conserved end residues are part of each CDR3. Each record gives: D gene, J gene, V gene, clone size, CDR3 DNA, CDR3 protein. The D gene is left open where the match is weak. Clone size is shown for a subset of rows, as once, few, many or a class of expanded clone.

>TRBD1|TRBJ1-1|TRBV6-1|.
TGTGCCAGCAGTGAACCAGGGGGCCGGAACACTGAAGCTTTCTTT
CASSEPGGRNTEAFF
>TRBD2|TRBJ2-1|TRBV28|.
TGTGCCAGCCTCGGACTAGCGGACCCCTACAATGAGCAGTTCTTC
CASLGLADPYNEQFF
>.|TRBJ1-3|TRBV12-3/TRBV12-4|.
TGTGCCAGCGGGGAGAACACCATATATTTT
CASGENTIYF
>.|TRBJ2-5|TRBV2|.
TGTGCCGGCGCTGGACAGATTCAAGAGACCCAGTACTTC
CAGAGQIQETQYF
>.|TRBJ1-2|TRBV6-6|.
TGTGCCAGCAGTTACTCGGCAGGGAACAATGGCTACACCTTC
CASSYSAGNNGYTF
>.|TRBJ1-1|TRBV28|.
TGTGCCAGCAGTTTATCAGGAGGTGGCACTGAAGCTTTCTTT
CASSLSGGGTEAFF
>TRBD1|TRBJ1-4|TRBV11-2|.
TGTGCCAGCAGCCGGGACAGGGGGCCGTTTTTT
CASSRDRGPFF
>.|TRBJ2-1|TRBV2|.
TGTGCCAGCAGCACCCCGCCCCGACGACAGGCCTACAATGAGCAGTTCTTC
CASSTPPRRQAYNEQFF
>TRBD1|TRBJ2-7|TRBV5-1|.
TGCGCCAGCAGCTGGGGCGGGACAGGGGGCCTCGAGCAGTACTTC
CASSWGGTGGLEQYF
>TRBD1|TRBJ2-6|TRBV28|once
TGTGCCAGCAGGGGACAGGGGTATACTTCTGGGGCCAACGTCCTGACTTTC
CASRGQGYTSGANVLTF
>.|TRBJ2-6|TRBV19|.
TGTGCCAGTAGAGGGGCGGCTGGGGCCAACGTCCTGACTTTC
CASRGAAGANVLTF
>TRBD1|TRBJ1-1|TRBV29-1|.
TGCAGCGCCCTGGGACAGGGGATGCCTGAAGCTTTCTTT
CSALGQGMPEAFF
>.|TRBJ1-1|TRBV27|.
TGTGCCAGCAGTCAAAGACAGAGGAACACTGAAGCTTTCTTT
CASSQRQRNTEAFF
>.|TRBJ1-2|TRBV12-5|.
TGTGCTAGTGGTTTGGTACAGGGTACCTATGGCTACACCTTC
CASGLVQGTYGYTF
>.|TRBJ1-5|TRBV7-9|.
TGTGCCAGCAGCTTGGCCGGGGCGCGCAGCAATCAGCCCCAGCATTTT
CASSLAGARSNQPQHF
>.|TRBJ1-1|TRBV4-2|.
TGTGCCAGCAGCCAAGTTGGAGCCGAGGGGACTGAAGCTTTCTTT
CASSQVGAEGTEAFF
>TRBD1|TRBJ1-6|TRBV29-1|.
TGCAGCGTTGCGGGACAGGAGGGTTCACCCCTCCACTTT
CSVAGQEGSPLHF
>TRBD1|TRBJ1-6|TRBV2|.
TGTGCCAGCAGTCAAAGCCCGGGACAGGGGTTTAATTCACCCCTCCACTTT
CASSQSPGQGFNSPLHF
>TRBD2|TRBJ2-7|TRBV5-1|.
TGCGCCAGCAGCCCCAGGACTAGCGGGACCTACGAGCAGTACTTC
CASSPRTSGTYEQYF
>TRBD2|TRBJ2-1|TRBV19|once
TGTGCCAGTAGGCACCGGGGGGATCGAAACTACAATGAGCAGTTCTTC
CASRHRGDRNYNEQFF
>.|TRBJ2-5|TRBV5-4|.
TGTGCCAGCAGCTTGGGGGCTCGGGGAGAAGCATCAACCCAGTACTTC
CASSLGARGEASTQYF
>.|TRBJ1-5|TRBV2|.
TGTGCCAGCAGTGATGGGCAGGGGAATCATCAGCCCCAGCATTTT
CASSDGQGNHQPQHF
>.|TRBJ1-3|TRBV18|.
TGTGCCAGCTCTATAAGCTCTGGAAACACCATATATTTT
CASSISSGNTIYF
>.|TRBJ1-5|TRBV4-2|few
TGTGCCAGCAGCCAAGATTCCGGCAGCTTGAGGTCCCAGCATTTT
CASSQDSGSLRSQHF
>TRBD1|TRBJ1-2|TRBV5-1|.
TGCGCCAGCAGCTTGGAGCCTTGGGACAGGGAGAATGGCTACACCTTC
CASSLEPWDRENGYTF
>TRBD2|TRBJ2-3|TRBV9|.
TGTGCCAGCAGCGTAGGCAATAGCGGGAGTTTCGCAGATACGCAGTATTTT
CASSVGNSGSFADTQYF
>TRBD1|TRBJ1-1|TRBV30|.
TGTGCCTGGACCAAAAGAGGACAGGGCGTGAACACTGAAGCTTTCTTT
CAWTKRGQGVNTEAFF
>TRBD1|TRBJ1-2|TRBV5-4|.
TGTGCCAGCAGCTTCGAGACAGGGGCGGTCGTCTTC
CASSFETGAVVF
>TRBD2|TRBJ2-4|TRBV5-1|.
TGCGCCAGCAGCGCCGTGGTAACTTCTAGCGGGGGGGCCAAAAACATTCAGTACTTC
CASSAVVTSSGGAKNIQYF
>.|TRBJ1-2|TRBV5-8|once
TGTGCCAGCAGCTTGGCACAGCCATATGGCTACACCTTC
CASSLAQPYGYTF
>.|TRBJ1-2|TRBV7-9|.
TGTGCCAGCAGCTTAGGGTACACCGTACGGTATGGCTACACCTTC
CASSLGYTVRYGYTF
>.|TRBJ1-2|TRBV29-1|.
TGCAGCGTTGATAGTCAGGGCGCTATGGAGGGCTACACCTTC
CSVDSQGAMEGYTF
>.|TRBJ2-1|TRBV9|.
TGTGCCAGCAGCGCCAGCCCCCCTGATGAGCAGTTCTTC
CASSASPPDEQFF
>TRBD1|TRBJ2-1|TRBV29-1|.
TGCAGCGTAAGGACAGGGCACAATGAGCAGTTCTTC
CSVRTGHNEQFF
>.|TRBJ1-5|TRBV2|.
TGTGCCAGCAGTGAAGGTCCTACGGGCAATCAGCCCCAGCATTTT
CASSEGPTGNQPQHF
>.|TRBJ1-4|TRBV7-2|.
TGTGCCAGCAGCTTAGGGACAGCCAATGAAAAACTGTTTTTT
CASSLGTANEKLFF
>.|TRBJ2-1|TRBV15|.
TGTGCCACCAGCAGAGGATGGGACAATGAGCAGTTCTTC
CATSRGWDNEQFF
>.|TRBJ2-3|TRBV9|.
TGTGCCAGCAGCTTAACAGGGACAGATACGCAGTATTTT
CASSLTGTDTQYF
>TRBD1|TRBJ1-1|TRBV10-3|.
TGTGCCATCAGGACAGGGGATCTTAACACTGAAGCTTTCTTT
CAIRTGDLNTEAFF
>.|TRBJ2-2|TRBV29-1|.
TGCAGCGTTGGGACCTACCGAGGGGAGCTGTTTTTT
CSVGTYRGELFF
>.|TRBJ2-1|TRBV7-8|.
TGTGCCAGCAGCTTAAAAACTCCGGGACTCGATAAAAGGGATGAGCAGTTCTTC
CASSLKTPGLDKRDEQFF
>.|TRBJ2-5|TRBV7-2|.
TGTGCCAGCAGCTTAGGCCAGTGGGTGGTGACCCAGTACTTC
CASSLGQWVVTQYF
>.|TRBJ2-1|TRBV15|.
TGTGCCACCAGCAGAGATTTGGGGCCGCTCTACAATGAGCAGTTCTTC
CATSRDLGPLYNEQFF
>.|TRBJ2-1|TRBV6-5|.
TGTGCCAGCAGTTACTCTCGTATCAACGGGAATGAGCAGTTCTTC
CASSYSRINGNEQFF
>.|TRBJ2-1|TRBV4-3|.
TGCGCCAGCAGCCAAGGAACAGGGTCGGGTGAGCAGTTCTTC
CASSQGTGSGEQFF
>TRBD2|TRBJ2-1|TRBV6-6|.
TGTGCCAGCAGGATATATCGGGGGGGCGGCTACAATGAGCAGTTCTTC
CASRIYRGGGYNEQFF
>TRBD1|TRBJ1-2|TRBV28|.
TGTGCCAGCAGTTTACCTCGACAGGGCTATGGCTACACCTTC
CASSLPRQGYGYTF
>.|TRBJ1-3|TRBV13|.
TGTGCCAGCAGCTTACGAGTACCCGGAAACACCATATATTTT
CASSLRVPGNTIYF
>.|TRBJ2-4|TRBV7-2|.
TGTGCCAGCAGCTTTAGTGGACTAGCCAAAAACATTCAGTACTTC
CASSFSGLAKNIQYF
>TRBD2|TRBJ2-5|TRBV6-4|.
TGTGCCAGCAGCGAGCGGGAGGGAGAGACCCAGTACTTC
CASSEREGETQYF
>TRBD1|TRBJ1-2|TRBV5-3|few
TGTGCCAGAAGTTCCGACAGGGGGCTGGATGGCTACACCTTC
CARSSDRGLDGYTF
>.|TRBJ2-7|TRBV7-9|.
TGTGCCAGCAGCTTATTTAAGGGTCAGCACTACGAGCAGTACTTC
CASSLFKGQHYEQYF
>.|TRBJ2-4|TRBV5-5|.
TGTGCCAGCAGCACCTGGACAGAAAACATTCAGTACTTC
CASSTWTENIQYF
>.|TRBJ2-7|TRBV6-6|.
TGTGCCAGCAGTCCTAACTCCTACGAGCAGTACTTC
CASSPNSYEQYF
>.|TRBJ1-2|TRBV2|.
TGTGCCAGCAGTGCTGCTGGGTTCGGCTACACCTTC
CASSAAGFGYTF
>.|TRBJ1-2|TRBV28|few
TGTGCCAGCATAGGGACCTCGGAGAACTATGGCTACACCTTC
CASIGTSENYGYTF
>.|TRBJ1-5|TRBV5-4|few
TGTGCCAGCAGCCAGGGGTGGGGGCAGCCCCAGCATTTT
CASSQGWGQPQHF
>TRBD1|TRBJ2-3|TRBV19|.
TGTGCCAGTAGTCAGACAGGGGGCTCAGATACGCAGTATTTT
CASSQTGGSDTQYF
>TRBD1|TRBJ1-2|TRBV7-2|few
TGTGCCAGCAGCTTCGACGGGACAGACTATGGCTACACCTTC
CASSFDGTDYGYTF
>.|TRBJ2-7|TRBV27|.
TGTGCCAGCAGTTTATCAGGTTCCTACGAGCAGTACTTC
CASSLSGSYEQYF